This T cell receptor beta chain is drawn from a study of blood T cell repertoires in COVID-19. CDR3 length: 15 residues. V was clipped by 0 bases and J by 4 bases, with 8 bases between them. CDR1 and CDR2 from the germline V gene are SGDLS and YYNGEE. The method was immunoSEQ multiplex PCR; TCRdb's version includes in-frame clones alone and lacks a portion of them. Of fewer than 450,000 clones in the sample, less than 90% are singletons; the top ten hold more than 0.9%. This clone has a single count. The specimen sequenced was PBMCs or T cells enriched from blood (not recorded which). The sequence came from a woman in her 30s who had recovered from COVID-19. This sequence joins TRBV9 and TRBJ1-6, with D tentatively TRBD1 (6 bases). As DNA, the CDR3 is TGTGCCAGCAGCGTAGGTGGACAGTATAATTCACCCCTCCACTTT. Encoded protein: CASSVGGQYNSPLHF.